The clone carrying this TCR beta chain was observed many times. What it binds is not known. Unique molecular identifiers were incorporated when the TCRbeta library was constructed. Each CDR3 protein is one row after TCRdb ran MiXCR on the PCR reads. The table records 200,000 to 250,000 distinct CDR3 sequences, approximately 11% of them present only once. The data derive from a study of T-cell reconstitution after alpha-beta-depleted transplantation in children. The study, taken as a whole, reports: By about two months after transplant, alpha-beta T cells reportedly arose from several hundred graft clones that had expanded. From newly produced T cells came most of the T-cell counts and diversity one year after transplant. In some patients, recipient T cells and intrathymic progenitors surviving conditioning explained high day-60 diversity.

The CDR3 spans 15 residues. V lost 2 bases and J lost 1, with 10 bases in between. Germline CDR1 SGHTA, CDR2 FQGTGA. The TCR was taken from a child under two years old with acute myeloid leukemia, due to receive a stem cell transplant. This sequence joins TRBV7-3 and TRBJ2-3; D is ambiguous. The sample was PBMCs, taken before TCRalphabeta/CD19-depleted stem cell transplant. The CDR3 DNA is TGTGCCAGCAGCTTATATTCAAGGGGCACAGATACGCAGTATTTT. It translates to CASSLYSRGTDTQYF.